This T cell receptor (beta chain) was captured in a study of CD8 T cells in ankylosing spondylitis. A few counts support this clonotype. Its matching antigen is unknown. Points from the study as a whole: A TCR beta motif made of fewer than 10 highly homologous variants seemed typical of ankylosing spondylitis blood. Certain motif variants had earlier been reported in reactive arthritis synovial fluid and blood.

Scientists made TCR beta libraries using quantitative 5'-RACE with molecular barcodes. TCRdb passed the 5' RACE reads through MiXCR, listing each CDR3 protein once. The sample consists of a few hundred thousand distinct CDR3 sequences, approximately 20% of them appearing once. Material: blood, either unsorted or a sorted T cell fraction (not recorded which). This receptor was obtained from a male donor with ankylosing spondylitis.

CDR3 sequence reads: CASSSQPGQYEQYF. CDR3 bases: TGTGCCAGCAGCTCACAACCGGGACAGTACGAGCAGTACTTC. The chain joins TRBV7-2 to TRBJ2-7; 7 bases agree with TRBD1. The CDR3 has 14 residues. Trimming took 4 bases from V and 4 from J; bases not matched to a gene: 7. From germline, CDR1 is SGHTA and CDR2 FQGNSA.